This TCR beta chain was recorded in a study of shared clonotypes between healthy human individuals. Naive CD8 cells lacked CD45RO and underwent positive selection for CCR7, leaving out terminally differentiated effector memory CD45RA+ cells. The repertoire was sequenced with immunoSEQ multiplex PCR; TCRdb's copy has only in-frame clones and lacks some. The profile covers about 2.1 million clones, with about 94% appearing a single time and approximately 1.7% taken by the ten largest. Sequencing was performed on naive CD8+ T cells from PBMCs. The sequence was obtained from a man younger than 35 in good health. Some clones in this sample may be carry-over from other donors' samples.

CDR3 bases: TGTGCCACTTCGGGGCTTCAAGAGACCCAGTACTTC. Its protein product is CATSGLQETQYF. This sequence joins TRBV2 and TRBJ2-5; tentatively, D is TRBD1 or TRBD2 (5 bases each). Germline loops: CDR1 SNHLY, CDR2 FYNNEI. CDR3 size: 12 residues. The V end lost 10 bases, the J end lost 2 bases, and 11 bases lay between the germline ends.